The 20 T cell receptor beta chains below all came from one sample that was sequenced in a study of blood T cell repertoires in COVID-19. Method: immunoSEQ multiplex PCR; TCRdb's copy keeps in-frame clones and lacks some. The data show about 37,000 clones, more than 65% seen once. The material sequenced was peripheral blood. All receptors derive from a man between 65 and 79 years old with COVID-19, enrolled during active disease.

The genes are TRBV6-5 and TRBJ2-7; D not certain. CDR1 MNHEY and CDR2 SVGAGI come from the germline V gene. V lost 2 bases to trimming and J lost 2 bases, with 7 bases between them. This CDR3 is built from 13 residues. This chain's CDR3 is CASSYHQTYEQYF. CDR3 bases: TGTGCCAGCAGTTACCACCAGACCTACGAGCAGTACTTC.

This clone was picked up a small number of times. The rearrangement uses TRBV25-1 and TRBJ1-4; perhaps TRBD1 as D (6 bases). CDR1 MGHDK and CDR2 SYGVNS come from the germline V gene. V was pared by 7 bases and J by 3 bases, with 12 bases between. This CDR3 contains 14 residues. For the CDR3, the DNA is TGTGCCAGCAATCGGGAGGGGGCTAATGAAAAACTGTTTTTT. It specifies CASNREGANEKLFF.

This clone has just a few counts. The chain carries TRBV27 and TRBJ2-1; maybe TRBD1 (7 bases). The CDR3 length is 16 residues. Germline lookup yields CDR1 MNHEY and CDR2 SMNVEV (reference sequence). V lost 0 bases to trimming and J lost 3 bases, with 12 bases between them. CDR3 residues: CASSLSGGGGYNEQFF. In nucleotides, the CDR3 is TGTGCCAGCAGTTTATCCGGAGGGGGCGGCTACAATGAGCAGTTCTTC.

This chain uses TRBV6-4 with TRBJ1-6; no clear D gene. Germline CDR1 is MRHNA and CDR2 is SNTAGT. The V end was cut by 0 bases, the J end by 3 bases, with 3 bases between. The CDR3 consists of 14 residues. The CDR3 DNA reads TGTGCCAGCAGTGACTCTTACTATAATTCACCCCTCCACTTT. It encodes CASSDSYYNSPLHF.

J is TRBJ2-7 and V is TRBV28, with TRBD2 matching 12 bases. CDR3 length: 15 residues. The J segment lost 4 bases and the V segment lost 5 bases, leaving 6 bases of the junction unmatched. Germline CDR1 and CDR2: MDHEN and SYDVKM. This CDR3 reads CASSPGLAGKYEQYF. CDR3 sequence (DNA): TGTGCCAGCAGTCCAGGACTAGCGGGAAAGTACGAGCAGTACTTC. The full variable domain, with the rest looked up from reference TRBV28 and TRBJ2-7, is DVKVTQSSRYLVKRTGEKVFLECVQDMDHENMFWYRQDPGLGLRLIYFSYDVKMKEKGDIPEGYSVSREKKERFSLILESASTNQTSMYLCASSPGLAGKYEQYFGPGTRLTVT.

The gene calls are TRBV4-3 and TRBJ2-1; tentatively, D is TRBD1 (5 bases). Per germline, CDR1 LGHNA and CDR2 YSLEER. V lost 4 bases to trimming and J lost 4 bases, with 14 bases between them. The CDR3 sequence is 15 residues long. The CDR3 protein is CASSRNLTVYNEQFF. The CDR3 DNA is TGCGCCAGCAGCCGAAACTTGACAGTATACAATGAGCAGTTCTTC.

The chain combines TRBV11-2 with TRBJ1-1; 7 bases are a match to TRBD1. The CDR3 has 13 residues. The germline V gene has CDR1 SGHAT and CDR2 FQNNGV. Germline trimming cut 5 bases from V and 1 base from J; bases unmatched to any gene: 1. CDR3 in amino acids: CASSGTENTEAFF. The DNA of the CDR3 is TGTGCCAGCAGCGGGACAGAGAACACTGAAGCTTTCTTT.

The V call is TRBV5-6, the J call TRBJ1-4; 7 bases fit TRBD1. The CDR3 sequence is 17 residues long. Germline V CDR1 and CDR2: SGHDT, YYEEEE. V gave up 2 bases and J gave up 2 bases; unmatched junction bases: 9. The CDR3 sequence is CASSFGGPTGTNEKLFF. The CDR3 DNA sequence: TGTGCCAGCAGCTTTGGGGGGCCGACAGGGACTAATGAAAAACTGTTTTTT.

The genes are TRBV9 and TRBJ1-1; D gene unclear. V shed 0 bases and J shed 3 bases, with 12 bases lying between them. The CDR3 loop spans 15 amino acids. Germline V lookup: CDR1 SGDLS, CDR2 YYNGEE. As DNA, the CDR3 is TGTGCCAGCAGCGTAGCTGGGTTTGGAGACACTGAAGCTTTCTTT. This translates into CASSVAGFGDTEAFF.

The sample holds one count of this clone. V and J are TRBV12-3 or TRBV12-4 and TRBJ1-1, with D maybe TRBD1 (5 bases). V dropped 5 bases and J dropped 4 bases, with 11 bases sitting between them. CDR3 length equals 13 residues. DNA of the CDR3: TGTGCCAGCAGTCCTGGGGCGGTCACTGAAGCTTTCTTT. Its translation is CASSPGAVTEAFF.

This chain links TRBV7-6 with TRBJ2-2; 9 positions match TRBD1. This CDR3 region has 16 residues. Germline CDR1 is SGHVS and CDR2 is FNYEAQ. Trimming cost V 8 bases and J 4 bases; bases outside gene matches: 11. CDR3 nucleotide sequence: TGTGCCAGCGGGATGGGACAGGGTTTACTCACCGGGGAGCTGTTTTTT. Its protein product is CASGMGQGLLTGELFF.

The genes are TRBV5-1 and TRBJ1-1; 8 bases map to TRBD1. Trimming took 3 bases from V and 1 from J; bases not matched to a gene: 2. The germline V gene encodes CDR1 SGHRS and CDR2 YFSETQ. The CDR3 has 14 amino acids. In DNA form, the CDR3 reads TGCGCCAGCAGCTCAGGGGGCAGGAACACTGAAGCTTTCTTT. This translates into CASSSGGRNTEAFF. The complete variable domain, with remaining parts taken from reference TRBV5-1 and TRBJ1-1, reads KAGVTQTPRYLIKTRGQQVTLSCSPISGHRSVSWYQQTPGQGLQFLFEYFSETQRNKGNFPGRFSGRQFSNSRSEMNVSTLELGDSALYLCASSSGGRNTEAFFGQGTRLTVV.

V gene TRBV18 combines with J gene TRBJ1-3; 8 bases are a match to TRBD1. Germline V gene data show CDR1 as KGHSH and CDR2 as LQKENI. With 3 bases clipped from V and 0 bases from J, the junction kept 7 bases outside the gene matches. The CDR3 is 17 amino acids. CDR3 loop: CASSPSTGGGSGNTIYF. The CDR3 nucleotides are TGTGCCAGCTCACCGTCAACAGGGGGTGGCTCTGGAAACACCATATATTTT.

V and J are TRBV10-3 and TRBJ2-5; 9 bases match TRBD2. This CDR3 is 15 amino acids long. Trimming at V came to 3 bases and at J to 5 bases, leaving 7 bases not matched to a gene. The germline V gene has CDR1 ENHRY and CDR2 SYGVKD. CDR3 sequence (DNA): TGTGCCATCAGTGATCCTAGCGGGATATTTGAGACCCAGTACTTC. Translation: CAISDPSGIFETQYF.

The CDR3 nucleotides read TGTGCCAGCAGCCAAGATAACCAGGGAAATTATGGCTACACCTTC. Translation: CASSQDNQGNYGYTF. This chain joins TRBV3-1 (or the pseudogene TRBV3-2) and TRBJ1-2, with D perhaps TRBD1 (5 bases). Trimming removed 0 bases from V and 5 bases from J, with 13 bases in between. Looked up from germline, CDR1 is LGHDT and CDR2 is YNNKEL (reference sequence). This CDR3 region has 15 residues.

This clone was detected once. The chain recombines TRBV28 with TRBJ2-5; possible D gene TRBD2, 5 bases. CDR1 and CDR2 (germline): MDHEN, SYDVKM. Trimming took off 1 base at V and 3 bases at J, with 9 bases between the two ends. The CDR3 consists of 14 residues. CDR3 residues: CASSLFPSKETQYF. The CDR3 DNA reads TGTGCCAGCAGTTTATTTCCTAGCAAAGAGACCCAGTACTTC.

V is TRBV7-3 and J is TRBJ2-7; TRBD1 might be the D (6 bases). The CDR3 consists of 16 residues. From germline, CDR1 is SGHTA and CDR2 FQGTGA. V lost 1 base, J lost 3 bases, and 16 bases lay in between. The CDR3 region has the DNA TGTGCCAGCAGCTTAAACGCTAGGACAGTGGACTACGAGCAGTACTTC. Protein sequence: CASSLNARTVDYEQYF.

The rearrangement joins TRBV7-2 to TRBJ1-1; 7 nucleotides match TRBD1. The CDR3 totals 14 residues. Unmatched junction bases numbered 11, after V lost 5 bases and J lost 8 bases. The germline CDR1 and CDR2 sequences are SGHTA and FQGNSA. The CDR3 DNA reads TGTGCCAGCAGCAGAGTCCGGGACAGTCAAGAAGCTTTCTTT. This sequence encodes CASSRVRDSQEAFF. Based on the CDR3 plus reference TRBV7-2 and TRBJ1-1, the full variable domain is GAGVSQSPSNKVTEKGKDVELRCDPISGHTALYWYRQSLGQGLEFLIYFQGNSAPDKSGLPSDRFSAERTGGSVSTLTIQRTQQEDSAVYLCASSRVRDSQEAFFGQGTRLTVV.

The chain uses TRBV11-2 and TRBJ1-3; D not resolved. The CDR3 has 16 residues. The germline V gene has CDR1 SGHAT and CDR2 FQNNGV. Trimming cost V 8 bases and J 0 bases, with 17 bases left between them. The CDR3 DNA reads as TGTGCCAGCCATAGCCTTCGGGGTCCCTCTGGAAACACCATATATTTT. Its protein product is CASHSLRGPSGNTIYF.

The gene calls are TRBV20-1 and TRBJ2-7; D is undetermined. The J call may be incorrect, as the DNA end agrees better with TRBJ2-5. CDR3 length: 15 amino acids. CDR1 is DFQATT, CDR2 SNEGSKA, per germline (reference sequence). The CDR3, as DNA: TGCAGTGCTAGTCCTGGATCGGGTTTTCAAGAGACCCAGTACTTC. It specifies CSASPGSGFQETQYF.